Following are 5 T cell receptor beta chains from one sample sequenced in a study of cytomegalovirus exposure and HLA in healthy donors. PCR was performed using 60 Vbeta and 13 Jbeta primers. Sequencing used immunoSEQ multiplex PCR; TCRdb keeps in-frame clones, though not all of them. Of about 80,000 clones listed, approximately 65% are singletons. Specimen: PBMCs. Receptors were obtained from a male donor in good health and CMV-seropositive.

The chain combines TRBV13 with TRBJ2-3; D might be TRBD2 (6 bases). This CDR3 region has 17 residues. Trimming took off 8 bases at V and 0 bases at J, with 21 bases between the two ends. The germline CDR1 and CDR2 sequences are PRHDT and FYEKMQ (reference sequence). The CDR3 nucleotides read TGTGCCAGCCAATTAGCACTTGGCGGGGAGAGCACAGATACGCAGTATTTT. It encodes CASQLALGGESTDTQYF.

The CDR3 DNA is TGTGCCAGCAGTGAAGGGGGATGGGGGACAGCACTCTATGGCTACACCTTC. Translated: CASSEGGWGTALYGYTF. J is TRBJ1-2 and V is TRBV6-1; 7 bases fit TRBD1. The CDR3 length is 17 residues. CDR1 is MNHNS and CDR2 is SASEGT in the germline V gene. V shed 1 base and J 4 bases; nucleotides not matched to a gene: 12.

The rearrangement uses TRBV30 and TRBJ1-1; D perhaps matches TRBD1 (5 bases). V lost 1 base and J lost 1, with 7 bases in between. The CDR3 runs to 13 residues. CDR1 and CDR2 (germline): GTSNPN, SVGIG (reference sequence). The CDR3: CAWSDRSNTEAFF. The CDR3 DNA reads as TGTGCCTGGAGTGACAGGTCGAACACTGAAGCTTTCTTT.

The chain joins TRBV28 to TRBJ1-1; 9 bases line up with TRBD1. V was pared by 4 bases and J by 10 bases, with 4 bases of the junction left unmatched. The CDR3 has 12 residues. Germline V gene sequence: CDR1 MDHEN, CDR2 SYDVKM. As DNA, the CDR3 is TGTGCCAGCAGTTCCGGGACAGGGAGAGCTTTCTTT. Translation: CASSSGTGRAFF.

The J gene is TRBJ2-1, the V gene TRBV9; 15 bases are shared with TRBD2. CDR1 is SGDLS and CDR2 is YYNGEE in the germline V gene. The CDR3 runs 15 residues. The junction had 1 base not matched to a gene; V was cut back by 0 bases and J by 9 bases. The CDR3 loop is CASSVGTSGGGEQFF. CDR3 in DNA: TGTGCCAGCAGCGTAGGGACTAGCGGGGGGGGTGAGCAGTTCTTC. The variable domain in full, completed from reference TRBV9 and TRBJ2-1, reads DSGVTQTPKHLITATGQRVTLRCSPRSGDLSVYWYQQSLDQGLQFLIQYYNGEERAKGNILERFSAQQFPDLHSELNLSSLELGDSALYFCASSVGTSGGGEQFFGPGTRLTVL.